The rows below give T cell receptor beta chains drawn from one sample of a study of T cell repertoires in cytomegalovirus infection. Each CDR3 protein gets one entry after TCRdb re-called the reads with MiXCR. The sample contains hundreds of thousands of distinct CDR3 sequences, under 55% of which appear only once. For these receptors, no antigen is known. The material sequenced was cultured PBMCs, taken from culture after CMV antigen stimulation. The source of these receptors is a human donor in good health (CMV status not recorded). Some clones in this sample may be carry-over from other donors' samples. Both conserved end residues are part of each CDR3. D genes are given only for firm matches. Expanded clones get a size class; other rows say once, few or many, or leave the size out.

>TRBJ2-1|few|13|TRBV7-2|TRBD2
TGTGCCAGCAGCAGAACTAGCGTGAATGAGCAGTTCTTC
CASSRTSVNEQFF
>TRBJ2-1|NA|11|TRBV10-3|NA
TGTGCCATCAGTGATGTCAATGAGCAGTTCTTC
CAISDVNEQFF
>TRBJ1-6|few|17|TRBV28|NA
TGTGCCAGCAGTTTAGTAGCGGGGAGCTCCTATAATTCACCCCTCCACTTT
CASSLVAGSSYNSPLHF
>TRBJ1-2|few|14|TRBV7-6|NA
TGTGCCAGCAGCACCCACAGTATCAACTATGGCTACACCTTC
CASSTHSINYGYTF
>TRBJ2-5|NA|13|TRBV7-6|NA
TGTGCCAGCAGCGTAAGACGCAAAGAGACCCAGTACTTC
CASSVRRKETQYF
>TRBJ1-2|NA|14|TRBV20-1|TRBD1
TGCAGTGCTATCAACAGGGGGAGGACCTATGGCTACACCTTC
CSAINRGRTYGYTF
>TRBJ1-3|NA|19|TRBV6-8|NA
TGTGCCAGCAGTTACTCTGCTGTTATGAGCACACGGAGTGGAAACACCATATATTTT
CASSYSAVMSTRSGNTIYF
>TRBJ1-2|NA|14|TRBV6-5|NA
TGTGCCAGCAGTTACATGGGGGTCTCTAGTGGCTACACCTTC
CASSYMGVSSGYTF
>TRBJ1-2|NA|14|TRBV20-1|NA
TGCAGTGCTAGGCGAGAGGGATTGGACTATGGCTACACCTTC
CSARREGLDYGYTF
>TRBJ2-3|few|16|TRBV6-1|NA
TGTGCCAGCAGGGGAAGAGGAGGGAGACTAGGAGATACGCAGTATTTT
CASRGRGGRLGDTQYF
>TRBJ2-5|NA|16|TRBV27|NA
TGTGCCAGCAGCAGGACCTTGGCACAGTCCCAAGAGACCCAGTACTTC
CASSRTLAQSQETQYF
>TRBJ2-7|NA|14|TRBV19|NA
TGTGCCAGTAGTAGGGACGGTGCCTCCTACGAGCAGTACTTC
CASSRDGASYEQYF
>TRBJ1-4|NA|12|TRBV2|NA
TGTGCCAGCAGTTCGGGAGGGGAAAAACTGTTTTTT
CASSSGGEKLFF
>TRBJ1-4|few|13|TRBV6-1|NA
TGTGCCAGCACCAGGGAAGATTGGGAAAAACTGTTTTTT
CASTREDWEKLFF
>TRBJ2-7|few|13|TRBV12-3/TRBV12-4|NA
TGTGCCAGCAGTTCCCTGAGTGATCTTGCGCAGTACTTC
CASSSLSDLAQYF
>TRBJ1-3|few|15|TRBV12-3/TRBV12-4|NA
TGTGCCAGCAGTCCCCGGGGCCTCCCTGGGGACACCATATATTTT
CASSPRGLPGDTIYF
>TRBJ2-1|few|16|TRBV15|NA
TGTGCCACCAGCCCCCGCCCCAAGGGAGCTTTTACTGAGCAGTTCTTC
CATSPRPKGAFTEQFF
>TRBJ2-1|NA|15|TRBV7-8|TRBD2
TGTGCCAGCAGCCCTAGCGGGAGGGCTTTATTTGAGCAGTTCTTC
CASSPSGRALFEQFF
>TRBJ2-3|few|13|TRBV6-6|NA
TGTGCCAGCAGAATAGGGATCACAGATACGCAGTATTTT
CASRIGITDTQYF
>TRBJ2-7|few|15|TRBV4-1|TRBD1
TGCGCCAGCAGCCGAGGGCAGGGGGCTTCCTACGAGCAGTACTTC
CASSRGQGASYEQYF
>TRBJ1-1|NA|13|TRBV20-1|NA
TGCAGTGCTCCGGGGACCCTAGCCACTGAAGCTTTCTTT
CSAPGTLATEAFF
>TRBJ1-1|few|14|TRBV7-4|NA
TGTGCCAGCAGCTTAGGTGTATCGCTGACTGAAGCTTTCTTT
CASSLGVSLTEAFF
>TRBJ2-3|NA|18|TRBV20-1|NA
TGCAGTGCTAGAGATGTGAAGACTAGACAAGGCCCCCCAGATACGCAGTATTTT
CSARDVKTRQGPPDTQYF
>TRBJ1-1|NA|16|TRBV5-1|NA
TGCGCCAGCAGCTTGGCCTCGGGAGGGATGAACACTGAAGCTTTCTTT
CASSLASGGMNTEAFF
>TRBJ2-3|few|16|TRBV7-2|TRBD1
TGTGCCAGCAGCTTAGAGGGGGACAGTGGACAAGCTACGCAGTATTTT
CASSLEGDSGQATQYF
>TRBJ1-1|NA|17|TRBV6-1|NA
TGTGCCAGCAGTGACCCGCGGGACGGATACATGAACACTGAAGCTTTCTTT
CASSDPRDGYMNTEAFF
>TRBJ2-3|few|14|TRBV20-1|NA
TGCAGTGCCCCCGGGCTAGTTGGCACAGATACGCAGTATTTT
CSAPGLVGTDTQYF
>TRBJ2-3|few|17|TRBV6-5|NA
TGTGCCAGCAGTTACTCACGACCGCAGGGGGGGGAAGATACGCAGTATTTT
CASSYSRPQGGEDTQYF
>TRBJ2-7|NA|14|TRBV11-2|NA
TGTGCCAGCAGCTTAGCATGGGAGACCAAAGAGCAGTACTTC
CASSLAWETKEQYF
>TRBJ2-2|once|17|TRBV4-1|TRBD2
TGTGCCAGCGCAGGACTAGCGGGGGACCCGAACACCGGGGAGCTGTTTTTT
CASAGLAGDPNTGELFF
>TRBJ1-2|few|13|TRBV7-9|NA
TGTGCCAGCAGCTTTGTCTTTTCCTATGGCTACACCTTC
CASSFVFSYGYTF